A single sample is the source of the 25 T cell receptor beta chains below, sequenced in a study of cytomegalovirus exposure and HLA in healthy donors. PCR involved 60 Vbeta and 13 Jbeta primers. Measured with immunoSEQ multiplex PCR; TCRdb has only the in-frame clones, and not every one. This sample has about 150,000 clones, with about 73% found just once. Specimen: PBMCs. The receptors were sampled from a man aged 40-50 years in good health and CMV-seropositive.

This chain connects TRBV5-1 to TRBJ2-5; the match to TRBD2 covers 8 bases. The CDR3 runs to 12 residues. Germline-derived CDR1 and CDR2 are SGHRS and YFSETQ. Unmatched junction bases numbered 0, after V lost 4 bases and J lost 4 bases. The CDR3 spells CASSREGETQYF. Here the CDR3 DNA reads TGCGCCAGCAGCCGGGAGGGAGAGACCCAGTACTTC.

This clone has a handful of counts. The chain recombines TRBV18 with TRBJ2-1, with 9 positions matching TRBD2. V lost 3 bases, J lost 6 bases, and 9 bases stayed unmatched. CDR1 is KGHSH and CDR2 is LQKENI in the germline V gene. CDR3 length: 16 residues. The CDR3 is CASSPSLSGRSNEQFF. CDR3 nucleotides: TGTGCCAGCTCACCCTCCCTAAGCGGGAGGTCCAATGAGCAGTTCTTC.

V gene TRBV27 combines with J gene TRBJ2-3; 14 nucleotides align to TRBD2. Germline V lookup: CDR1 MNHEY, CDR2 SMNVEV (reference sequence). With 5 bases clipped from V and 6 bases from J, the junction kept 13 bases outside the gene matches. The CDR3 is 18 amino acids. CDR3: CASSPAGEWTSGRDTQYF. In DNA, the CDR3 is TGTGCCAGCAGTCCCGCGGGAGAATGGACTAGCGGGAGGGATACGCAGTATTTT.

The DNA for the CDR3 is TGTGCCAGCAGTAGGGGGAACGCGCCGGCCAAATACGAGCAGTACTTC. Protein product: CASSRGNAPAKYEQYF. The V call is TRBV27, the J call TRBJ2-7, with TRBD1 as a possible D gene (6 bases). Germline-derived CDR1 and CDR2 are MNHEY and SMNVEV (reference sequence). The CDR3 runs 16 residues. Trimming removed 5 bases from V and 4 bases from J, with 21 bases in between.

The V and J genes are TRBV28 and TRBJ2-7; tentative D call: TRBD2 (5 bases). In germline, CDR1 is MDHEN, CDR2 SYDVKM. This CDR3 spans 13 amino acids. V dropped 2 bases and J dropped 7 bases, with 12 bases sitting between them. The CDR3 bases are TGTGCCAGCAGTTTAGTAGGTGGCGGGGAGCAGTACTTC. Protein product: CASSLVGGGEQYF.

The V gene is TRBV6-6, the J gene TRBJ1-2; 11 nucleotides line up with TRBD1. Losses at the gene ends were 0 bases for V and 8 bases for J; bases not matched to a gene: 5. Germline loops: CDR1 MNHNY, CDR2 SVGAGI (reference sequence). The CDR3 has 15 amino acids. The CDR3 region has the DNA TGTGCCAGCAGTTACTCGGGACAGGGGGATAGGGGCTACACCTTC. Protein sequence: CASSYSGQGDRGYTF.

The rearrangement joins TRBV30 to TRBJ2-1, with 7 nucleotides matching TRBD1. Germline CDR1 reads GTSNPN; CDR2 reads SVGIG (reference sequence). Germline trimming cut 4 bases from V and 9 bases from J; bases unmatched to any gene: 3. The CDR3 is 11 amino acids. CDR3 sequence (DNA): TGTGCCTGGACCAGGGGGAGTGAGCAGTTCTTC. This translates into CAWTRGSEQFF.

The chain employs TRBV6-1 and TRBJ2-7, with D possibly matching TRBD2 (5 bases). This CDR3 is 15 amino acids long. Between the trimmed V and J ends, which lost 5 bases and 0 bases, there was a span of 14 bases. Germline V gene data show CDR1 as MNHNS and CDR2 as SASEGT. The chain's CDR3 is CASSRRFGISYEQYF. The CDR3 DNA sequence: TGTGCCAGCAGTAGACGGTTCGGGATCTCCTACGAGCAGTACTTC.

The CDR3 loop is CASSTGTLYYGYTF. The DNA for the CDR3 is TGTGCCAGCAGCACCGGGACACTCTACTATGGCTACACCTTC. This sequence joins TRBV28 and TRBJ1-2; TRBD1 is a possible D gene (6 bases). The germline V gene has CDR1 MDHEN and CDR2 SYDVKM. V lost 6 bases and J lost 3, with 14 bases in between. CDR3 length: 14 amino acids.

There are a few counts of this clone. The chain recombines TRBV5-6 with TRBJ2-1; TRBD1 matches at 11 bases. The CDR3 covers 16 residues. Trimming at V came to 3 bases and at J to 0 bases, leaving 2 bases not matched to a gene. Looked up from germline, CDR1 is SGHDT and CDR2 is YYEEEE. This CDR3 is CASSWDRGSSYNEQFF. CDR3 DNA: TGTGCCAGCAGCTGGGACAGGGGGAGCTCCTACAATGAGCAGTTCTTC.

This sequence joins TRBV2 and TRBJ1-4; tentative D call: TRBD1 (5 bases). CDR3 length: 14 amino acids. CDR1 SNHLY and CDR2 FYNNEI come from the germline V gene. V gave up 1 base and J gave up 8 bases, with 11 bases separating them. CDR3 nucleotides: TGTGCCAGCAGTGAAGTGGGGGGTGGAGAAAAACTGTTTTTT. The encoded protein is CASSEVGGGEKLFF.

This chain joins TRBV6-5 and TRBJ2-3, with 8 bases fitting TRBD1. The ends lost 7 bases at V and 2 bases at J; junction bases unmatched: 8. Germline loops: CDR1 MNHEY, CDR2 SVGAGI. The CDR3 runs to 15 residues. In nucleotides, the CDR3 is TGTGCCAGCATTTCAAGGACAGGGACCACAGATACGCAGTATTTT. This sequence encodes CASISRTGTTDTQYF.

This chain connects TRBV19 to TRBJ2-1; D might be TRBD2 (5 bases). CDR3 length: 15 residues. Germline V lookup: CDR1 LNHDA, CDR2 SQIVND (reference sequence). V lost 2 bases to trimming and J lost 6 bases, with 14 bases between them. The CDR3, as DNA: TGTGCCAGTAGTATAATGGCGCTGCGGGCCAATGAGCAGTTCTTC. Translating it yields CASSIMALRANEQFF.

The V and J genes are TRBV27 and TRBJ2-7, with 10 bases that match TRBD1. The CDR3 has 16 amino acids. Germline lookup yields CDR1 MNHEY and CDR2 SMNVEV (reference sequence). V shed 0 bases, J shed 3 bases, and the junction held 5 bases outside the gene matches. The CDR3 loop reads CASSLSSGQGSYEQYF. DNA of the CDR3: TGTGCCAGCAGTTTATCCTCGGGACAGGGGAGCTACGAGCAGTACTTC.

This clone has more than one count but fewer than ten. This sequence joins TRBV6-5 and TRBJ2-7, with 12 nucleotides matching TRBD1. CDR3 length: 14 residues. Germline V CDR1 and CDR2: MNHEY, SVGAGI. With 0 bases clipped from V and 9 bases from J, the junction kept 3 bases outside the gene matches. The CDR3 sequence: CASSYSGTGGGQYF. CDR3 in DNA: TGTGCCAGCAGTTACTCTGGGACAGGGGGCGGGCAGTACTTC.

The rearrangement uses TRBV2 and TRBJ2-7; 7 bases match TRBD2. This CDR3 is 18 amino acids long. Germline CDR1 SNHLY, CDR2 FYNNEI. J was trimmed by 1 base and V by 1 base; bases with no gene match: 13. The CDR3 nucleotides read TGTGCCAGCAGTGAAGGGAGGGACTACTACTATCCATCCTACGAGCAGTACTTC. Protein: CASSEGRDYYYPSYEQYF.

The rearrangement uses TRBV11-3 and TRBJ2-3; 8 bases fit TRBD2. Germline CDR1 reads SGHNT; CDR2 reads YENEEA. This CDR3 contains 14 residues. The ends lost 3 bases at V and 2 bases at J; junction bases unmatched: 1. The CDR3 DNA is TGTGCCAGCAGCTTTAGCGGGACCACAGATACGCAGTATTTT. This sequence encodes CASSFSGTTDTQYF.

The CDR3 here is CASSPGQGRTEAFF. The DNA for the CDR3 is TGTGCCAGCTCACCGGGACAGGGGAGAACTGAAGCTTTCTTT. The rearrangement joins TRBV18 to TRBJ1-1, with 10 bases matching TRBD1. Unmatched junction bases numbered 3, after V lost 3 bases and J lost 5 bases. The CDR3 consists of 14 residues. Germline V gene sequence: CDR1 KGHSH, CDR2 LQKENI.

The chain carries TRBV28 and TRBJ1-1; 10 bases are a match to TRBD1. V gave up 4 bases and J gave up 8 bases; unmatched junction bases: 7. From germline, CDR1 is MDHEN and CDR2 SYDVKM. There are 14 residues in the CDR3. The CDR3 nucleotides read TGTGCCAGCAGTTCGGGACAGGGGTTTGTCGAAGCTTTCTTT. Its translation: CASSSGQGFVEAFF.

The rearrangement uses TRBV5-5 and TRBJ2-3; TRBD2 agrees at 8 bases. After removal of 1 base from V and 5 bases from J, the junction contained 12 bases not matched to a gene. This CDR3 region has 17 residues. Germline V lookup: CDR1 SGHKS, CDR2 YYEKEE (reference sequence). The CDR3 is CASSLILWREVRDTQYF. CDR3 in DNA: TGTGCCAGCAGCTTGATTCTCTGGCGGGAGGTTCGAGATACGCAGTATTTT.

The CDR3 DNA reads as TGTGCCAGCAGGCCCGGGACAGGGCCTGGAAACACCATATATTTT. This gives the protein CASRPGTGPGNTIYF. The rearrangement uses TRBV27 and TRBJ1-3, with 9 positions matching TRBD1. With 6 bases clipped from V and 2 bases from J, the junction kept 5 bases outside the gene matches. CDR1 is MNHEY and CDR2 is SMNVEV in the germline V gene (reference sequence). The CDR3 consists of 15 residues.

This chain links TRBV5-1 with TRBJ2-7, with D possibly matching TRBD2 (6 bases). Trimming stripped 0 bases from V and 0 bases from J, with 25 bases between. The length of the CDR3 is 20 residues. Germline V gene lookup returns CDR1 SGHRS and CDR2 YFSETQ. In DNA, the CDR3 is TGCGCCAGCAGCTTGGGTGTAAGGGTGAGAGGCTCGGAGGGCTCCTACGAGCAGTACTTC. It yields the protein CASSLGVRVRGSEGSYEQYF. The full variable domain, with the rest looked up from reference TRBV5-1 and TRBJ2-7, is KAGVTQTPRYLIKTRGQQVTLSCSPISGHRSVSWYQQTPGQGLQFLFEYFSETQRNKGNFPGRFSGRQFSNSRSEMNVSTLELGDSALYLCASSLGVRVRGSEGSYEQYFGPGTRLTVT.

The gene calls are TRBV28 and TRBJ2-6; the D gene is possibly TRBD1 (6 bases). Germline CDR1 is MDHEN and CDR2 is SYDVKM. V was shortened by 5 bases and J by 0 bases, with 29 bases between the two germline ends. This CDR3 has 22 amino acids. The CDR3 reads CASSPSLYPRDTAYSGANVLTF. The CDR3 nucleotides are TGTGCCAGCAGTCCCTCCCTATACCCCCGGGACACGGCTTACTCTGGGGCCAACGTCCTGACTTTC.

The CDR3: CASSFSYTGTGDGTQYF. CDR3 nucleotides: TGTGCCAGCAGCTTCTCATATACGGGGACGGGGGACGGTACGCAGTATTTT. The genes are TRBV13 and TRBJ2-3, with TRBD2 as a possible D gene (6 bases). CDR3 length: 17 amino acids. Per the germline V gene, CDR1 is PRHDT and CDR2 is FYEKMQ (reference sequence). Trimming pared 3 bases from V and 8 bases from J, leaving 24 bases between.

The DNA for the CDR3 is TGTGCCAGCAGCCTCCGGACAGGGGACGACGAGCAGTACTTC. It is translated as CASSLRTGDDEQYF. V usage is TRBV6-5 and J usage is TRBJ2-7; 9 bases align to TRBD1. The V gene's germline CDR1 is MNHEY and CDR2 SVGAGI. The ends lost 6 bases at V and 5 bases at J; junction bases unmatched: 8. This CDR3 is built from 14 residues.